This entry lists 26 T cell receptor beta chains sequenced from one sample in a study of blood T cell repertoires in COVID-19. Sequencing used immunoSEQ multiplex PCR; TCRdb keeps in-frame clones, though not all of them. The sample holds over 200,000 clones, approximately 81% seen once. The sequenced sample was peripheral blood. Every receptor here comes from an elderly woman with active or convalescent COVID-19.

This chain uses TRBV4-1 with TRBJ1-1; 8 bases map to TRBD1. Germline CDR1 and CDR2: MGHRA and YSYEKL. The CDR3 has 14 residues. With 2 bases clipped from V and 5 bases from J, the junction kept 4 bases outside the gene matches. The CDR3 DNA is TGCGCCAGCAGCCAACAACAGGGGGTGACTGAAGCTTTCTTT. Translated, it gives CASSQQQGVTEAFF.

CDR3 loop: CASSPPRGNTEAFF. CDR3 DNA: TGTGCCAGCAGTCCCCCTCGGGGTAACACTGAAGCTTTCTTT. The rearrangement uses TRBV28 and TRBJ1-1, with no clear D. Germline V gene sequence: CDR1 MDHEN, CDR2 SYDVKM. Trimming removed 5 bases at V and 2 bases at J, with 12 bases between. The CDR3 spans 14 residues.

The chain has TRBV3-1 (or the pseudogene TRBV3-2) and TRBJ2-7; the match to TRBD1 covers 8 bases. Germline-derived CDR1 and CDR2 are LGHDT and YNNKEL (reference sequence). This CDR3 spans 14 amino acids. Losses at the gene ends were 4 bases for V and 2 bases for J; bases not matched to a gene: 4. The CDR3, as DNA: TGTGCCAGCAGCCGGACAGGGACAACCTACGAGCAGTACTTC. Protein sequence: CASSRTGTTYEQYF.

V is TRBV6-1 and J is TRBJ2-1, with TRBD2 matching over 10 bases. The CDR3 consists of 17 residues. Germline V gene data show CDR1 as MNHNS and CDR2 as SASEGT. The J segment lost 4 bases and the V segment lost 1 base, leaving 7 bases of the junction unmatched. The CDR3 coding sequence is TGTGCCAGCAGTGAAGAGAGCGGGAGGGCCGGGTACAATGAGCAGTTCTTC. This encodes CASSEESGRAGYNEQFF.

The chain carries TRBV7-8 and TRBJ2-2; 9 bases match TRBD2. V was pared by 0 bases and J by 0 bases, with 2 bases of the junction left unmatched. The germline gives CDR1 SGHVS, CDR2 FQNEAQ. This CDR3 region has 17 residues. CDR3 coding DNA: TGTGCCAGCAGCTTAGCTGCTAGCGGGGCGAACACCGGGGAGCTGTTTTTT. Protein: CASSLAASGANTGELFF.

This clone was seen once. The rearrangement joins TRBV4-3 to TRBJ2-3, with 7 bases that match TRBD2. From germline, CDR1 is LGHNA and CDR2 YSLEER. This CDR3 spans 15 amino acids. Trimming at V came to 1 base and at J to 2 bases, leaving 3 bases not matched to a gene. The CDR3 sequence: CASSQGAGVTDTQYF. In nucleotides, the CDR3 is TGCGCCAGCAGCCAAGGCGCGGGGGTCACAGATACGCAGTATTTT.

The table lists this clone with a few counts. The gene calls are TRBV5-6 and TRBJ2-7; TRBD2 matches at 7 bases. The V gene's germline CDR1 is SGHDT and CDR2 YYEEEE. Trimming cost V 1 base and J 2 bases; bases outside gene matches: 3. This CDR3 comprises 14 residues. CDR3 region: CASSLRGSTYEQYF. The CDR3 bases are TGTGCCAGCAGCTTGCGCGGGAGTACCTACGAGCAGTACTTC.

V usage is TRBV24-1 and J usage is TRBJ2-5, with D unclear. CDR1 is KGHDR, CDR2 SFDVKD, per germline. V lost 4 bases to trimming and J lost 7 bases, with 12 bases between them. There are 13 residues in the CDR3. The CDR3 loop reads CATSEASRGTQYF. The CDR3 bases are TGTGCCACCAGTGAGGCCAGCCGAGGGACCCAGTACTTC.

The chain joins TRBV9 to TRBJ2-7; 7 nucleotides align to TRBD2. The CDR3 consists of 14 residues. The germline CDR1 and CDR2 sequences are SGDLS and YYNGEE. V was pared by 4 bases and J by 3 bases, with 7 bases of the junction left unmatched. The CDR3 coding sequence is TGTGCCAGCAGCACCGCCACGGGGGGCTACGAGCAGTACTTC. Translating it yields CASSTATGGYEQYF.

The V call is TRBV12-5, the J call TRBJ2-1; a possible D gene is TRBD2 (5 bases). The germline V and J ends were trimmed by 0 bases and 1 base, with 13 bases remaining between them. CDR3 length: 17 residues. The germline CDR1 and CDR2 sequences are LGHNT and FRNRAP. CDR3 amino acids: CASGLVYLSGSYNEQFF. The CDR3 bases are TGTGCTAGTGGTTTGGTCTACCTCTCGGGGTCCTACAATGAGCAGTTCTTC. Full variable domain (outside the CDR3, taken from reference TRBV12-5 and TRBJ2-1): DARVTQTPRHKVTEMGQEVTMRCQPILGHNTVFWYRQTMMQGLELLAYFRNRAPLDDSGMPKDRFSAEMPDATLATLKIQPSEPRDSAVYFCASGLVYLSGSYNEQFFGPGTRLTVL.

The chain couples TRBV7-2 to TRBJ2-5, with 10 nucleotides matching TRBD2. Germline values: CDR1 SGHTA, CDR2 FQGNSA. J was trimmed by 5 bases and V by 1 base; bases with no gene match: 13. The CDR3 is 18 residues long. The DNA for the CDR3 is TGTGCCAGCAGCTTAGGTGTGGTAGCGGGGGGACTCCAGGAGACCCAGTACTTC. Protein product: CASSLGVVAGGLQETQYF.

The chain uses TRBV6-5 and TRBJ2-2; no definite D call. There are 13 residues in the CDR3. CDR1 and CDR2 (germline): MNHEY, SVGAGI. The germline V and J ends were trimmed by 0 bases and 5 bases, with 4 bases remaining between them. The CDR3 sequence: CASSYSQTGELFF. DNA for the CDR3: TGTGCCAGCAGTTACTCCCAAACCGGGGAGCTGTTTTTT.

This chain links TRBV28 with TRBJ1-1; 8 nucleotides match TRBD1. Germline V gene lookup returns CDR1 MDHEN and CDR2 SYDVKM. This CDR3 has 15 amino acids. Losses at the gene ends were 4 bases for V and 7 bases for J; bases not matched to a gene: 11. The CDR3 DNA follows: TGTGCCAGCAGTTCCGGACAGGGTAGTTATAGTGAAGCTTTCTTT. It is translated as CASSSGQGSYSEAFF.

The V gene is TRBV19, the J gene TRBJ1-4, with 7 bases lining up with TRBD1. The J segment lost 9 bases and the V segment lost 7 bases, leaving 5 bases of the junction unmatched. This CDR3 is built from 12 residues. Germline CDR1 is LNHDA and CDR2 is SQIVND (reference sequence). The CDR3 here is CASNDREKKLFF. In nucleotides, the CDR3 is TGTGCCAGTAACGACAGGGAGAAAAAACTGTTTTTT.

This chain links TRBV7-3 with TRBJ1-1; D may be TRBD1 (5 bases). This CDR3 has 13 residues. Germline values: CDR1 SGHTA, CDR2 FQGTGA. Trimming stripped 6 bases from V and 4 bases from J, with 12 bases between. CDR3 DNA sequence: TGTGCCAGCAGTGCGGGACGGATCACTGAAGCTTTCTTT. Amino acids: CASSAGRITEAFF.

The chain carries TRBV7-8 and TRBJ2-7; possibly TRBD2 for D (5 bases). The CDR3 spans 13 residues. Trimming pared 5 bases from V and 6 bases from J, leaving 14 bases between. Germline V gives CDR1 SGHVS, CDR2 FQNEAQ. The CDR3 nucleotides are TGTGCCAGCAGCCCCCAGGCGGGCCTCGAGCAGTACTTC. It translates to CASSPQAGLEQYF.

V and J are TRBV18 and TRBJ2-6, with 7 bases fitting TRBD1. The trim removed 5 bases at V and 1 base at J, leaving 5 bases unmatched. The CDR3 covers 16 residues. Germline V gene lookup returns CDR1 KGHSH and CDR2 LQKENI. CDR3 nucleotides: TGTGCCAGCTCAGCAGACAGGGTTTCTGGGGCCAACGTCCTGACTTTC. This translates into CASSADRVSGANVLTF.

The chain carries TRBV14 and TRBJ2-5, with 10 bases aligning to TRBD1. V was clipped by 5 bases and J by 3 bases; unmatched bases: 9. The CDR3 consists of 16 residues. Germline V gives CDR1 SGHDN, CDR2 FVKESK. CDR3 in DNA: TGTGCCAGCAGCTTTCGACAGGGGGCAGGGGAAGAGACCCAGTACTTC. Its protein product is CASSFRQGAGEETQYF.

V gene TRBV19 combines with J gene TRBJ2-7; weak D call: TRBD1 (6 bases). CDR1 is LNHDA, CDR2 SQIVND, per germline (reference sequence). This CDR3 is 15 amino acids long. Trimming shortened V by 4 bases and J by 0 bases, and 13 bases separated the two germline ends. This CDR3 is CASSTKTGSSYEQYF. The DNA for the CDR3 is TGTGCCAGTAGTACCAAGACAGGAAGCTCCTACGAGCAGTACTTC. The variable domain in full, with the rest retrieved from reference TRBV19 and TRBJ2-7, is DGGITQSPKYLFRKEGQNVTLSCEQNLNHDAMYWYRQDPGQGLRLIYYSQIVNDFQKGDIAEGYSVSREKKESFPLTVTSAQKNPTAFYLCASSTKTGSSYEQYFGPGTRLTVT.

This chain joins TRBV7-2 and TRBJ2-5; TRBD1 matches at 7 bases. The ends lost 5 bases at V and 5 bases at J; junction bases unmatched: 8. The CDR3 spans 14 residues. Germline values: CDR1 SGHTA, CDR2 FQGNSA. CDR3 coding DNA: TGTGCCAGCAGCCAGGGACAGTCATTCGAGACCCAGTACTTC. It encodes CASSQGQSFETQYF.

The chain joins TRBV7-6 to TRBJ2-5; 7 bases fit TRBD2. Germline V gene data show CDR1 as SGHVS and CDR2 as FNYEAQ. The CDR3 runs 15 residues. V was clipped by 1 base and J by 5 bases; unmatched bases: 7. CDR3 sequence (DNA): TGTGCCAGCAGCTTAGAGGGCCGGCGGGGGGAGACCCAGTACTTC. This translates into CASSLEGRRGETQYF.

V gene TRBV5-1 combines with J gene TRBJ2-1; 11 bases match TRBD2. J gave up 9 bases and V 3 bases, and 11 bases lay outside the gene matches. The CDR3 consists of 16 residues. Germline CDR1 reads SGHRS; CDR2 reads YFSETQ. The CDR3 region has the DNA TGCGCCAGCAGCTCTGGACCTAGCGGGGGGCAGGGTGAGCAGTTCTTC. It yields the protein CASSSGPSGGQGEQFF.

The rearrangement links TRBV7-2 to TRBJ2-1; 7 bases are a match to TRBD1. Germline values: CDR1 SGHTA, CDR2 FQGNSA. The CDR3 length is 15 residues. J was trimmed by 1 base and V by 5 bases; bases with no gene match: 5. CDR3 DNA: TGTGCCAGCAGCCCCAACAGGGGTTCCTACAATGAGCAGTTCTTC. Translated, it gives CASSPNRGSYNEQFF.

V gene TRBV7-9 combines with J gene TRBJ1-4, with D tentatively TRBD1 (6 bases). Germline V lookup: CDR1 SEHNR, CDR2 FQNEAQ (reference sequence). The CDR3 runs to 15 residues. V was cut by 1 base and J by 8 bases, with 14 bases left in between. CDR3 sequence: CASSLGAGVGEKLFF. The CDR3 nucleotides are TGTGCCAGCAGCTTAGGGGCAGGGGTGGGCGAAAAACTGTTTTTT.

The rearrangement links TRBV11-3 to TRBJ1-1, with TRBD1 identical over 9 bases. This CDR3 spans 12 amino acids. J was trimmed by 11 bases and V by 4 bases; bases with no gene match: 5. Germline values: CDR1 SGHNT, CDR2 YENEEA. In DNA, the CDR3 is TGTGCCAGCAGCTCCCGGGACAGGGAGGCTTTCTTT. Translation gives CASSSRDREAFF.

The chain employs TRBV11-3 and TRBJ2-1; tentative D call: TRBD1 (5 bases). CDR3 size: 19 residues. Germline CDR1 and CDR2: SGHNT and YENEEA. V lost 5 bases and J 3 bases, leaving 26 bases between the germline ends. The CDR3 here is CASSQSMGKIEGDYNEQFF. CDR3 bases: TGTGCCAGCAGCCAGTCGATGGGCAAGATTGAAGGGGACTACAATGAGCAGTTCTTC. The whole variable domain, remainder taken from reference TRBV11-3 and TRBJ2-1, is EAGVVQSPRYKIIEKKQPVAFWCNPISGHNTLYWYLQNLGQGPELLIRYENEEAVDDSQLPKDRFSAERLKGVDSTLKIQPAELGDSAVYLCASSQSMGKIEGDYNEQFFGPGTRLTVL.